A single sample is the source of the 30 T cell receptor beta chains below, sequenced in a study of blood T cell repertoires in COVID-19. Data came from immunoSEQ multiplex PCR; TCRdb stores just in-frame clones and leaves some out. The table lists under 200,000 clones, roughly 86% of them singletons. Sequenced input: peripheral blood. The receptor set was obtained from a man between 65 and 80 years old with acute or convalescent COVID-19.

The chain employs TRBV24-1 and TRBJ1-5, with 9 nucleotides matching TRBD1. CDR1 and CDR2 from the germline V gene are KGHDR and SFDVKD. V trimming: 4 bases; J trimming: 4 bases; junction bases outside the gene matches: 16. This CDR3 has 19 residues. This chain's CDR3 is CATSEPRDRAYRRNQPQHF. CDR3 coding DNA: TGTGCCACCAGTGAGCCCCGGGACAGGGCTTACAGAAGGAATCAGCCCCAGCATTTT.

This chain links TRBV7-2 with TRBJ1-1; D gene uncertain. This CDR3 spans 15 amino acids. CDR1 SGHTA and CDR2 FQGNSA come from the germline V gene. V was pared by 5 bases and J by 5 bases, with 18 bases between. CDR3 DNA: TGTGCCAGCAGCCTCCAGGTTTTGGAGGATACTGAAGCTTTCTTT. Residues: CASSLQVLEDTEAFF.

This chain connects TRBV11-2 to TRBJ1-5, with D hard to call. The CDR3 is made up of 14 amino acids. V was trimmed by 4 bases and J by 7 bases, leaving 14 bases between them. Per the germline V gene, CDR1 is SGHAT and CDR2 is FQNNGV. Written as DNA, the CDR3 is TGTGCCAGCAGCTCAAGATCGGGGTTCCAGCCCCAGCATTTT. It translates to CASSSRSGFQPQHF.

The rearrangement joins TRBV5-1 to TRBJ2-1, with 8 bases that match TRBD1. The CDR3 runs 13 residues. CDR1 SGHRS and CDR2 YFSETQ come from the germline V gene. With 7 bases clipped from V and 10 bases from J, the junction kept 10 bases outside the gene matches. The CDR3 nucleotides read TGCGCCAGCGACTCCGGGACAGGCTCCGAGCAGTTCTTC. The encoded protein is CASDSGTGSEQFF.

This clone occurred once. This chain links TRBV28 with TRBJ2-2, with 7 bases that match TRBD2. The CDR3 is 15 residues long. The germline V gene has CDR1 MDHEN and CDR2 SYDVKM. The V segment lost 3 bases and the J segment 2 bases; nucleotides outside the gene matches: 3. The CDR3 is CASSFGEGNTGELFF. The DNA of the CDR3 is TGTGCCAGCAGTTTCGGGGAGGGAAACACCGGGGAGCTGTTTTTT.

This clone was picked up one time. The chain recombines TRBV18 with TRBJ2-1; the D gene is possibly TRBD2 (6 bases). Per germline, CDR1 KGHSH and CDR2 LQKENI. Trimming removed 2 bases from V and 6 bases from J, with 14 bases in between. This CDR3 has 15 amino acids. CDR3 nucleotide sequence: TGTGCCAGCTCACCAACATGGGACTCCATCAATGAGCAGTTCTTC. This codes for CASSPTWDSINEQFF.

CDR3 bases: TGTGCCAGCAGCCGCACCGGGACTCCCGGGACAGATACGCAGTATTTT. As protein: CASSRTGTPGTDTQYF. The chain is built from TRBV7-3 and TRBJ2-3; possible D gene TRBD2, 6 bases. The length of the CDR3 is 16 residues. In germline, CDR1 is SGHTA, CDR2 FQGTGA. The ends were cut back, 5 bases at V and 3 bases at J, with 18 bases in the middle.

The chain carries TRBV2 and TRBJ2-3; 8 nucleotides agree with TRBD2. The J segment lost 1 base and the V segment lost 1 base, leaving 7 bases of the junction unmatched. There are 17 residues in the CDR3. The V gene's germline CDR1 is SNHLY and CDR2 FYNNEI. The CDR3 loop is CASSEETSGLGTDTQYF. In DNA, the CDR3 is TGTGCCAGCAGTGAAGAAACTAGCGGACTCGGCACAGATACGCAGTATTTT.

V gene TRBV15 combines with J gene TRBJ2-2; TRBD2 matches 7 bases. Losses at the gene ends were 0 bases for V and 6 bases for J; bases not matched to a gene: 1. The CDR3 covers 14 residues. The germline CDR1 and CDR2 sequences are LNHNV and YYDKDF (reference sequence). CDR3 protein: CATSRDRGAGELFF. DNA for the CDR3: TGTGCCACCAGCAGAGATCGGGGGGCCGGGGAGCTGTTTTTT.

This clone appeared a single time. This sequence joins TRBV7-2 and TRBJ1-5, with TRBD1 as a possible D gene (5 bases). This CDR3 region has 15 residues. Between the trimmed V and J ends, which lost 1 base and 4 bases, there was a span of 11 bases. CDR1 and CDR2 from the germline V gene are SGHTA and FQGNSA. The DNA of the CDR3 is TGTGCCAGCAGCTTAGGACAGAGCCTAAATCAGCCCCAGCATTTT. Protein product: CASSLGQSLNQPQHF.

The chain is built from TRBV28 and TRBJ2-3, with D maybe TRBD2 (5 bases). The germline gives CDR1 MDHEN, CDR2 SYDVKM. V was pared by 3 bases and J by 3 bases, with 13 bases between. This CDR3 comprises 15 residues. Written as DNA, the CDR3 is TGTGCCAGCAGTTTCTCCGGGCGAGGGACAGATACGCAGTATTTT. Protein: CASSFSGRGTDTQYF. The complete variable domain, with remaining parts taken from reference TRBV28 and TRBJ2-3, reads DVKVTQSSRYLVKRTGEKVFLECVQDMDHENMFWYRQDPGLGLRLIYFSYDVKMKEKGDIPEGYSVSREKKERFSLILESASTNQTSMYLCASSFSGRGTDTQYFGPGTRLTVL.

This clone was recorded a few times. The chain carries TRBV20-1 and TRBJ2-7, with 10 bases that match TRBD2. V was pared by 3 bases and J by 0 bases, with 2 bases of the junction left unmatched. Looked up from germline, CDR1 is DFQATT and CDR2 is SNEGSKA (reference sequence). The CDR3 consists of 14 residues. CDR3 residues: CSASRTSGSYEQYF. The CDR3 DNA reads TGCAGTGCTAGTAGGACTAGCGGCTCCTACGAGCAGTACTTC.

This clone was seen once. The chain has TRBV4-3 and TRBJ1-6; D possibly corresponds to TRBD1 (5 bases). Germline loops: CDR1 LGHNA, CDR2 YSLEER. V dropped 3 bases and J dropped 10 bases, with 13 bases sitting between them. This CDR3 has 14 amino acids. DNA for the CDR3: TGCGCCAGCAGCCACCCGCGGCAGGGCTCACCCCTCCACTTT. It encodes CASSHPRQGSPLHF.

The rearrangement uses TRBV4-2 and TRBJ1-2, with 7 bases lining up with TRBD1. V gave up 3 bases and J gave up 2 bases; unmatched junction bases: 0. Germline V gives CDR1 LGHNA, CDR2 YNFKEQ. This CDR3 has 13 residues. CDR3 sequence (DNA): TGTGCCAGCAGCCAGACAGGGAACTATGGCTACACCTTC. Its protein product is CASSQTGNYGYTF.

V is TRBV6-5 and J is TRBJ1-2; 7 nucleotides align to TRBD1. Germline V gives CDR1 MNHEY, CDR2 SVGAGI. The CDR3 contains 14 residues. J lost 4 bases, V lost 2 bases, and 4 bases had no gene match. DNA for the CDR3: TGTGCCAGCAGTTACGGGACAGAGTTCTATGGCTACACCTTC. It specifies CASSYGTEFYGYTF.

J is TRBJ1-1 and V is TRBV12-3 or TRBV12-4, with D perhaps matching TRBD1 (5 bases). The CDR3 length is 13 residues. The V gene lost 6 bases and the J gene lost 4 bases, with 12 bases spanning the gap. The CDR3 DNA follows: TGTGCCAGCAGACAACGACAGCTCACTGAAGCTTTCTTT. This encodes CASRQRQLTEAFF.

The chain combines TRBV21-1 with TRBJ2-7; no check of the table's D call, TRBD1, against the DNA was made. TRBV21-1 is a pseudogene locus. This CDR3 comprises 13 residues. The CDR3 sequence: CARPDRGDYEQYF. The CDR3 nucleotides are TGTGCCAGGCCGGACAGGGGGGACTACGAGCAGTACTTC.

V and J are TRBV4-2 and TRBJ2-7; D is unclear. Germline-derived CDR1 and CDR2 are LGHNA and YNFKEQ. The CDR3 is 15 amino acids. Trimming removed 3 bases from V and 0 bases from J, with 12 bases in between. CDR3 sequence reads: CASSQNQDSSYEQYF. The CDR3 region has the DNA TGTGCCAGCAGCCAGAACCAGGATTCCTCCTACGAGCAGTACTTC.

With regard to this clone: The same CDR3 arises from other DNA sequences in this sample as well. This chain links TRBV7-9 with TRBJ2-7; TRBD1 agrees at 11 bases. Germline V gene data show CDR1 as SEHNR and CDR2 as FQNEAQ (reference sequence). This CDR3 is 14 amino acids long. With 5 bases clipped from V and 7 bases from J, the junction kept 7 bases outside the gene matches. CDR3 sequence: CASSPGTGGREQYF. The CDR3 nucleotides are TGTGCCAGCAGCCCAGGGACAGGGGGGAGAGAGCAGTACTTC. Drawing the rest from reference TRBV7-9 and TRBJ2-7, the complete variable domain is DTGVSQNPRHKITKRGQNVTFRCDPISEHNRLYWYRQTLGQGPEFLTYFQNEAQLEKSRLLSDRFSAERPKGSFSTLEIQRTEQGDSAMYLCASSPGTGGREQYFGPGTRLTVT.

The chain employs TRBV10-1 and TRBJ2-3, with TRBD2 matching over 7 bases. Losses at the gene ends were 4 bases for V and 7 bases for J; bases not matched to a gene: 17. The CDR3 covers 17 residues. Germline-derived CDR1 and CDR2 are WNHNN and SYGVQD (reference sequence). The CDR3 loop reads CASSAGLERGLFNTQYF. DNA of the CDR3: TGCGCCAGCAGTGCTGGTCTCGAGCGGGGCCTGTTTAATACGCAGTATTTT.

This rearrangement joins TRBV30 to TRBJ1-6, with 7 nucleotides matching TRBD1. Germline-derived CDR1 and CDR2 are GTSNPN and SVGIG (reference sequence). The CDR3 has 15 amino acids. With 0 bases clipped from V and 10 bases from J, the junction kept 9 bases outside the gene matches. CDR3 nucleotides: TGTGCCTGGAGTGTATTAGGGGGCCCTGGATCACCCCTCCACTTT. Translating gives CAWSVLGGPGSPLHF. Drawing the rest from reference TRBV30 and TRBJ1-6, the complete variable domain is SQTIHQWPATLVQPVGSPLSLECTVEGTSNPNLYWYRQAAGRGLQLLFYSVGIGQISSEVPQNLSASRPQDRQFILSSKKLLLSDSGFYLCAWSVLGGPGSPLHFGNGTRLTVT.

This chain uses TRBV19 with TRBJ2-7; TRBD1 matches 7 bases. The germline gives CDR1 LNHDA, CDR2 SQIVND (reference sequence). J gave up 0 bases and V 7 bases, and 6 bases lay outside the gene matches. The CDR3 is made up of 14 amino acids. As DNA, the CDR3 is TGTGCCAGTATGGGGACAGCCGCCTCCTACGAGCAGTACTTC. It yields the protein CASMGTAASYEQYF. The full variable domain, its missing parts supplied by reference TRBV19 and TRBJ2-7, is DGGITQSPKYLFRKEGQNVTLSCEQNLNHDAMYWYRQDPGQGLRLIYYSQIVNDFQKGDIAEGYSVSREKKESFPLTVTSAQKNPTAFYLCASMGTAASYEQYFGPGTRLTVT.

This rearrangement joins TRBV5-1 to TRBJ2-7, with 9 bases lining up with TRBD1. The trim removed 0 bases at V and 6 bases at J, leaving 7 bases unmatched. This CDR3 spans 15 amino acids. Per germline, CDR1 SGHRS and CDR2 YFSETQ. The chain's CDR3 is CASSLGPGQGFEQYF. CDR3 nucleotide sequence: TGCGCCAGCAGCTTGGGGCCGGGACAGGGTTTCGAGCAGTACTTC.

CDR3 DNA: TGTGCCTGGAGGAGGAAAGGCGGGAGAGGCGAGCAGTACTTC. Translation: CAWRRKGGRGEQYF. The chain employs TRBV30 and TRBJ2-7; TRBD2 aligns across 7 bases. Unmatched junction bases numbered 11, after V lost 3 bases and J lost 6 bases. Germline V gives CDR1 GTSNPN, CDR2 SVGIG (reference sequence). The CDR3 contains 14 residues.

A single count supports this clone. CDR3 coding DNA: TGTGCCAGCAACCTACAGGGGGGCATCGGGGAAACGGAGCAGTACTTC. Protein: CASNLQGGIGETEQYF. The chain is built from TRBV28 and TRBJ2-7; 8 positions agree with TRBD1. CDR3 size: 16 residues. Trimming at V came to 7 bases and at J to 7 bases, leaving 18 bases not matched to a gene. Per germline, CDR1 MDHEN and CDR2 SYDVKM.

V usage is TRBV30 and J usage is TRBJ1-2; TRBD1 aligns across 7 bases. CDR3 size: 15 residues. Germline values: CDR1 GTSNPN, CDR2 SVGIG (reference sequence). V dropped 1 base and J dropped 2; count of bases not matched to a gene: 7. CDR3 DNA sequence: TGTGCCTGGAGTGGGACGGACAGGACCAACTATGGCTACACCTTC. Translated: CAWSGTDRTNYGYTF.

The CDR3: CASSQNPGTGSYNEQFF. DNA of the CDR3: TGCGCCAGCAGCCAAAACCCCGGGACAGGGTCCTACAATGAGCAGTTCTTC. The rearrangement joins TRBV5-1 to TRBJ2-1; 9 positions agree with TRBD1. Unmatched junction bases numbered 9, after V lost 4 bases and J lost 1 base. CDR1 is SGHRS, CDR2 YFSETQ, per germline. This CDR3 region has 17 residues.

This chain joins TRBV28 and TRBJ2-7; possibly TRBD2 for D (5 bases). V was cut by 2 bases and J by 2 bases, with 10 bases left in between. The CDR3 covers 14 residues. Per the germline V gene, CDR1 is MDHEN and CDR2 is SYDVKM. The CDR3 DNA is TGTGCCAGCAGTTTAACCGGGGAAACCTACGAGCAGTACTTC. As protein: CASSLTGETYEQYF.

CDR3 amino acids: CASSVAGGLHEQFF. In DNA form, the CDR3 reads TGCGCCAGCAGCGTGGCAGGGGGCTTGCATGAGCAGTTCTTC. This chain uses TRBV5-1 with TRBJ2-1, with 8 bases that match TRBD1. CDR1 and CDR2 (germline): SGHRS, YFSETQ. V shed 4 bases and J 8 bases; nucleotides not matched to a gene: 8. CDR3 length: 14 amino acids. Variable domain in full (rest from reference TRBV5-1 and TRBJ2-1): KAGVTQTPRYLIKTRGQQVTLSCSPISGHRSVSWYQQTPGQGLQFLFEYFSETQRNKGNFPGRFSGRQFSNSRSEMNVSTLELGDSALYLCASSVAGGLHEQFFGPGTRLTVL.

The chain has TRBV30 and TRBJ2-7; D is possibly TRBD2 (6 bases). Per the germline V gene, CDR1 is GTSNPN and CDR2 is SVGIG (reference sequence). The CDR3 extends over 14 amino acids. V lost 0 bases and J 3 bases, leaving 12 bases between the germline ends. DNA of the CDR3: TGTGCCTGGAGTGTAGGGACTGGAAGCTACGAGCAGTACTTC. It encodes CAWSVGTGSYEQYF.